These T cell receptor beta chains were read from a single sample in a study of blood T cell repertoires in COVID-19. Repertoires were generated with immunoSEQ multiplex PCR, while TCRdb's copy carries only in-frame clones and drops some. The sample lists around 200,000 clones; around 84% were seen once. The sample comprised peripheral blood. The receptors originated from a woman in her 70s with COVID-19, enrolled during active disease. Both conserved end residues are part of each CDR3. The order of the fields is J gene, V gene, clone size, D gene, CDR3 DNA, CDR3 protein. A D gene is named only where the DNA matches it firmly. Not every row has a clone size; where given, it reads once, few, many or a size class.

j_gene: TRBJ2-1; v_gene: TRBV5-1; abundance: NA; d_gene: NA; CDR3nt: TGCGCCAGCAGTTTCTTTGACAATGAGCAGTTCTTC; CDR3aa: CASSFFDNEQFF
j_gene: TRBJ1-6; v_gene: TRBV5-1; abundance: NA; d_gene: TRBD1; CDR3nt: TGCGCCAGCAGCTTGACAGGGGAAAGTTCACCCCTCCACTTT; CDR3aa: CASSLTGESSPLHF
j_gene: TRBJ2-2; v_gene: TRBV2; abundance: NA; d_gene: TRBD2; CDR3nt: TGTGCCAGCAGCTCCGGACTAGCCGCTAACACCGGGGAGCTGTTTTTT; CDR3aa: CASSSGLAANTGELFF
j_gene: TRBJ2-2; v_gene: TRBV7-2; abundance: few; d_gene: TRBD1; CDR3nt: TGTGCCAGCAGCTTCGGGGACAGGGGGGGCACCGGGGAGCTGTTTTTT; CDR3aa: CASSFGDRGGTGELFF
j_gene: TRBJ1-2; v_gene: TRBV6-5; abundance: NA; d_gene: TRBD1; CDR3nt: TGTGCCAGCAGTAGGACAGGGGATGGCTACACCTTC; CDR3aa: CASSRTGDGYTF
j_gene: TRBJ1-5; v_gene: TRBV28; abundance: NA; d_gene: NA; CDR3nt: TGTGCCAGCGATACCGTGGACACCCTTCGGAGCAATCAGCCCCAGCATTTT; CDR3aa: CASDTVDTLRSNQPQHF
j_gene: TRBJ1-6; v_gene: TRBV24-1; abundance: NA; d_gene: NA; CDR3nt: TGTGCCACCAGTGCGGTTGGTTTCAGGGTTACCCATAATTCACCCCTCCACTTT; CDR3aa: CATSAVGFRVTHNSPLHF
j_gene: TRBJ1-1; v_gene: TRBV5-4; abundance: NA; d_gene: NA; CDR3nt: TGTGCCAGCAGCTTGGACAGGAACACTGAAGCTTTCTTT; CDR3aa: CASSLDRNTEAFF
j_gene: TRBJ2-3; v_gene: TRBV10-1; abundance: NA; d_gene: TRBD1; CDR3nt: TGCGCCAGCAGTGATACCGGGACAGGAGGAGATACGCAGTATTTT; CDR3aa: CASSDTGTGGDTQYF
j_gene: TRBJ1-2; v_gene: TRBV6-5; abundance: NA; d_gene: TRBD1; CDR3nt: TGTGCCAGCACAAGGACAGGGGGTCTTGGCTACACCTTC; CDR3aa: CASTRTGGLGYTF
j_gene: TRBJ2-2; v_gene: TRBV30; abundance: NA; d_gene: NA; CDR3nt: TGTGCCTGGAAAGACAGGCCGACCGGGGAGCTGTTTTTT; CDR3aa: CAWKDRPTGELFF
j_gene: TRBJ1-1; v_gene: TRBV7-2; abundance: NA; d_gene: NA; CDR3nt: TGTGCCAGCAGCCAACTACCAGGGGTCAGGAACACTGAAGCTTTCTTT; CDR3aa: CASSQLPGVRNTEAFF
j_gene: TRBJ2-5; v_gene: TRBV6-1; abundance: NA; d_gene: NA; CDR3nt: TGTGCCAGCAGTGCTACAGCCCCGGGACAAGTCCTAGAAGAGACCCAGTACTTC; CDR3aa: CASSATAPGQVLEETQYF
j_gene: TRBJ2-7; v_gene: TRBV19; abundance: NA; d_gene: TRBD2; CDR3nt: TGTGCCAGTAGTATATGGACTAGCGGGAGCTACGAGCAGTACTTC; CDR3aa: CASSIWTSGSYEQYF